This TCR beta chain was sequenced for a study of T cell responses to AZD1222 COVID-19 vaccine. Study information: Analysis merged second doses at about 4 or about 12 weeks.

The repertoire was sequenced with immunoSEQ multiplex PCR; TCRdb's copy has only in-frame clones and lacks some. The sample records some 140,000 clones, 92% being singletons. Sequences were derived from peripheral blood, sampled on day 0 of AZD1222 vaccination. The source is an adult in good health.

The CDR3 DNA follows: TGTGCCAGCAGCCTTATGGGGGGGTCACCCCTCCACTTT. Its translation: CASSLMGGSPLHF. The genes are TRBV6-5 and TRBJ1-6; TRBD1 is a possible D gene (5 bases). Trimming removed 6 bases at V and 10 bases at J, with 13 bases between. Per germline, CDR1 MNHEY and CDR2 SVGAGI. The CDR3 length is 13 residues.